This T cell receptor (beta chain) came from a study of cytomegalovirus exposure and HLA in healthy donors (dated 2017 in TCRdb). Turning to the overall study: An earlier analysis of about 530 of the donors reported about 260 Gb of sequence data and 117 million unique TCR beta sequences obtained from about 180 million T cells. HLA typing covered class I and class II loci at four-digit resolution. The number of typed donors differed by locus: 629-630 for A, B, C, DRB1 and DQB1; some 500 for DQA1; 606 for DPA1; and roughly 470 for DPB1. The study was designed to test whether signatures of past pathogen exposure could be identified by cataloging public T cell receptors. The study combined high-throughput TCR immunosequencing, statistical association of individual TCRs with disease status, and machine learning to predict cytomegalovirus infection status. The later analysis used no new phenotypic data to find candidate immune exposures, relying instead on TCR beta sequences and their occurrence across donors. An earlier analysis of roughly 580 of the donors used high-throughput TCR beta sequencing to judge whether each TCR beta V gene segment behaved as functional or pseudogenic. A later genetic analysis used genome-wide SNP genotypes for about three fifths of the roughly 700 donors, treating that subset as a discovery cohort. Besides the first cohort of around 670 subjects, a separate validation cohort made up of roughly 120 different subjects was used. Across roughly 420 genotyped donors of the cohort, an average of approximately 240,000 unique TCR beta nucleotide sequences per donor were sequenced, and about a sixth of those sequences were non-productive. An early release covering roughly 640 HLA-typed donors comprised about 310 gigabases of sequencing data and tens of millions of unique TCR sequences. The genetic ancestry cluster associated with self-reported Caucasian donors included over 65% of the roughly 360 genotyped donors. A later analysis re-analyzed previously published TCR beta repertoires from roughly 600 donors and added high-resolution HLA genotyping to study TCR occurrence patterns. Every repertoire in the discovery cohort had been generated on one and the same sequencing platform. The study used immunosequencing to profile the T cell repertoires of under 700 subjects and linked those repertoires to cytomegalovirus serostatus. Alongside the repertoire data, information on donor age, sex, ethnicity and CMV serostatus was compiled. Roughly 5 DR-DQ haplotypes were treated as single units for association and clustering because of strong linkage in the cohort. Study-level results and caveats: The study listed 170 or so TCR beta chains as associated with cytomegalovirus. Cytomegalovirus status was reported to be diagnosed by the classifier with high specificity and sensitivity in both the original and validation cohorts. Because some donors lacked HLA typing at each locus, the association tests relied only on the typed subset. Broadly in line with IMGT annotations, most TCR beta V segments showed up in productive rearrangements about 87% or about 30% of the time in an earlier analysis of roughly 590 of the donors. In a later analysis, around 15,000 TCR beta sequences were associated with specific HLA alleles at a false discovery rate of 0.05. While some public TCRs were present in many individuals, most TCR sequences turned up only very rarely across donors. In vitro tests confirmed that a few of the cytomegalovirus-associated TCR beta chains recognize cytomegalovirus antigens. A later analysis found that TCR association rates varied across HLA loci, with DRB1 alleles showing the most associated TCRs and HLA-C alleles the fewest. The presence/absence analyses assumed that sequencing depth was roughly uniform across donors, and that assumption may not be true. Some IMGT-functional V segments, including TRBV6-2 and TRBV6-3, could not be distinguished by the 87-base-pair reads and were therefore excluded. It was suggested by the authors that the approach could potentially be generalized to other disease states and immunological phenotypes. According to a later analysis, most CMV-associated TCR beta chains appeared to be HLA-restricted, and the HLA associations seemed to be driven largely by CMV exposure. Because counts were too low, about 15 rarely observed V segments, including chromosome 9 orphons, were left out of the earlier analysis of 587 of the donors. Assigning TCR associations to individual alleles was difficult when HLA alleles, especially DR and DQ, strongly co-occurred. In a later analysis, several top co-occurrence clusters were reported to appear linked to parvovirus B19, influenza, CMV and Epstein-Barr virus. A later genetic analysis reported fewer N-insertions in productive TCRs among donors in an Asian-associated ancestry cluster than the approximately 700-donor mean. Immune exposure information for the cohort was limited to CMV serostatus. A further reported finding was that TCR beta sequences accurately predicted the HLA-A and HLA-B alleles for most subjects in the first cohort. In a later analysis, HLA-associated TCR beta chains were found to be more clonally expanded and to have lower generation probabilities than equally common non-associated chains. V-gene and J-gene trimming of TCR beta chains was associated with a missense DCLRE1C variant in a later genetic analysis, and the association was replicated in an independent cohort. The sequencing pipeline was judged likely to have produced a cluster of highly shared sequence variants as a technical artifact. Linkage disequilibrium might explain the correlated functional status among segregating V segments, but an unknown experimental factor could not be excluded. This cohort had only TCR beta chains sequenced, and the lack of alpha or paired-chain data limited which features could be detected.

Receptors were amplified or captured by the immunoSEQ multiplex PCR assay. For the multiplex PCR, a mixture combining 60 forward primers for TCR Vbeta segments and 13 reverse primers for TCR Jbeta segments was used. A multiplex PCR assay on genomic DNA amplified the CDR3 region of rearranged TCR beta genes. The Illumina HiSeq System was used to sequence the amplified TCR beta libraries as 87-base-pair reads. Turning to the authors' computational methods: In a later analysis, tens of millions of unique TCR beta chains were counted across the roughly 610 repertoires, and approximately 11 million of these chains were shared by at least two donors. To remove PCR and sequencing errors, raw reads were error-corrected and collapsed into unique sequences using a nearest-neighbor algorithm that merged closely related sequences. V, D and J gene segments were assigned by aligning CDR3 sequences to IMGT reference sequences. For a sequence to be retained, a match of at least six nucleotides was required to both a V gene segment and a J gene segment. Rearrangements were classified as productive when the CDR3 lacked stop codons and remained in frame with V and J, and all other rearrangements were classified as non-productive. CDR3 was defined by IMGT convention, running from the second conserved V-encoded cysteine to the conserved J-encoded phenylalanine. The earlier analysis of 587 of the donors excluded sequences that lacked an unambiguous match to a single V gene segment. In an earlier analysis of 450 to 700 of the donors, V segments were called functional above 56.7% productive rearrangements and were called segregating when the between-donor standard deviation exceeded 5%. To diagnose cytomegalovirus status from the catalog of TCR beta chain sequences, a statistical classification framework was built. In a later analysis, V and J genes were assigned by comparing TCR nucleotide sequences against IMGT/GENE-DB human TR gene sequences. The TCRdist pipeline was used in a later analysis to assign CDR3 sequences and most-parsimonious VDJ recombination scenarios. In a later analysis, each TCR beta chain was defined by its CDR3 amino acid sequence together with its V-gene family, and reads lacking a unique V-gene family were excluded. A later analysis removed roughly 590 highly shared, low-generation-probability nucleotide sequences to deal with suspected cross-contamination and a sequencing artifact. In a later analysis, a clonal expansion index for each public chain was calculated from normalized within-repertoire ranks of inferred template counts. A later analysis computed generation probabilities with a VDJ recombination model fitted to out-of-frame rearrangements, and checked the results against IGoR. In a later analysis, TCR-TCR, TCR-HLA and TCR-CMV co-occurrence was scored with hypergeometric tests, and a repertoire-size bias correction was applied to TCR pairs. To estimate false discovery rates, a later analysis permuted the HLA or CMV assignments 20 times. A later analysis grouped co-occurring TCRs with DBSCAN, adding TCRdist sequence similarity when clustering within HLA-allele-positive subsets. Repertoires with fewer than 30,000 or more than 120,000 public chains were left out of co-occurrence clustering, as were about 5 repertoires with anomalous nucleotide sharing. As stored in TCRdb, this immuneACCESS dataset retains in-frame rearrangements with V and J assigned. A fraction of the clones does not appear; measured against another copy, unresolved V genes explain less than half of the discrepancy, and the remainder lacks a known reason. The V and J calls and the clone size are those of that table, but D and trimming were determined from the DNA. This sample holds about 94,000 clones; over 65% were observed only once. The top ten hold approximately 10% of the sample.

The cohort was made up of about 670 healthy bone marrow donors. Cohort members were all nominally healthy when sampled, although unrecorded immune exposures were likely present. Of the 700 or so cohort members, just under 300 had a positive CMV serostatus and about 350 had a negative one, while no CMV serostatus was recorded for the donor. A peripheral blood sample was provided by each donor, and peripheral blood mononuclear cells were used for TCR beta sequencing. Genomic DNA was extracted from the blood cell samples with the Qiagen DNeasy Blood Extraction Kit. A remark on this clone: Its antigen remains unidentified. Nothing much larger sits one base from this clone, and base qualities are not available.

V drops 5 bases and J drops 4 bases, leaving 16 bases in between. The germline V gene supplies CDR1 SNHLY and CDR2 FYNNEI. The CDR3 numbers 15 residues from cysteine through phenylalanine. Only the CDR3 region is kept as DNA, spanning 45 bases read in frame from base 1. The specimen was PBMCs. The sequence links TRBV2 to TRBJ2-3; a weak D assignment points to TRBD2 (7 bases agree). The receptor comes from a human donor in good health. The CDR3 is CASSLGGGGSDTQYF. The nucleotide sequence reads as follows: TGTGCCAGCAGTCTTGGGGGCGGGGGCTCAGATACGCAGTATTTT.